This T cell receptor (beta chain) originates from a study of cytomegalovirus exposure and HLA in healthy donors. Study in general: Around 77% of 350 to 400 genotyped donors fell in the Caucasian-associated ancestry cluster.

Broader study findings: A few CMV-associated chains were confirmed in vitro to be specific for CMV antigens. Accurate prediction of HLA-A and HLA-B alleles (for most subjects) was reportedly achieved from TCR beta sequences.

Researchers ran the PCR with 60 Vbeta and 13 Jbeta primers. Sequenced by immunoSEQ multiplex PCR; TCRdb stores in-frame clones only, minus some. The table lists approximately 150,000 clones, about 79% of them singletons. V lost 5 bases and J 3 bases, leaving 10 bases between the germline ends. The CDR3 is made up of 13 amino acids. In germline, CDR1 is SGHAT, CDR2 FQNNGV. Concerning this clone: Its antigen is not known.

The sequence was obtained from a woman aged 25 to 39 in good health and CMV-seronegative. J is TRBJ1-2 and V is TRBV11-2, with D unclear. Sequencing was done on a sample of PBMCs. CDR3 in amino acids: CASSHPYDYGYTF. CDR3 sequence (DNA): TGTGCCAGCAGCCACCCCTACGACTATGGCTACACCTTC.